This paragraph reports one T cell receptor (beta chain). The sample originates from a study of T cells in Graves' hyperthyroidism and ophthalmopathy. TCR beta CDR3 regions were amplified from RNA. First-round RT-PCR of the TCR CDR3 relied on the HTBI primer set. TCRdb reprocessed the multiplex PCR reads with MiXCR, giving one entry per CDR3 protein. The sample lists 250,000 to 350,000 distinct CDR3 sequences, approximately 23% occurring once. The J segment lost 2 bases and the V segment lost 8 bases, leaving 13 bases of the junction unmatched. The length of the CDR3 is 16 residues. What was sequenced was blood. The receptor's source is a man between 25 and 39 years old with Graves' ophthalmopathy. The V call is TRBV12-3 or TRBV12-4, the J call TRBJ2-3, with 7 bases aligning to TRBD2. This CDR3 is CASGGKTSYNTDTQYF. The DNA of the CDR3 is TGTGCCAGCGGGGGAAAGACTAGCTATAACACAGATACGCAGTATTTT.